This T cell receptor (beta chain) was recorded in a study of chemoradiotherapy in HPV16-positive cancers. Study-level findings and limits: Better recurrence-free survival went with HPV-responsive T-cell expansion in HPV16-positive patients. Candidate HPV-specific clones and E7-related TCR motifs grew in tumor during treatment.

A few counts support this clone. As yet, its antigen is unknown. Measured with immunoSEQ multiplex PCR; TCRdb has only the in-frame clones, and not every one. The sample holds approximately 11,000 clones, 75% to 80% seen once. V was pared by 2 bases and J by 2 bases, with 7 bases between. Germline assignment: CDR1 MNHNY and CDR2 SVGAGI (reference sequence). The CDR3 has 14 residues. The V gene is TRBV6-6, the J gene TRBJ1-3; D is undetermined. This material was collected from a patient who underwent chemoradiotherapy. This sequence was found in a human donor with HPV-associated anogenital cancer. The CDR3 DNA sequence: TGTGCCAGCAGTTACGGGCAAGCTGGAAACACCATATATTTT. Its translation: CASSYGQAGNTIYF.